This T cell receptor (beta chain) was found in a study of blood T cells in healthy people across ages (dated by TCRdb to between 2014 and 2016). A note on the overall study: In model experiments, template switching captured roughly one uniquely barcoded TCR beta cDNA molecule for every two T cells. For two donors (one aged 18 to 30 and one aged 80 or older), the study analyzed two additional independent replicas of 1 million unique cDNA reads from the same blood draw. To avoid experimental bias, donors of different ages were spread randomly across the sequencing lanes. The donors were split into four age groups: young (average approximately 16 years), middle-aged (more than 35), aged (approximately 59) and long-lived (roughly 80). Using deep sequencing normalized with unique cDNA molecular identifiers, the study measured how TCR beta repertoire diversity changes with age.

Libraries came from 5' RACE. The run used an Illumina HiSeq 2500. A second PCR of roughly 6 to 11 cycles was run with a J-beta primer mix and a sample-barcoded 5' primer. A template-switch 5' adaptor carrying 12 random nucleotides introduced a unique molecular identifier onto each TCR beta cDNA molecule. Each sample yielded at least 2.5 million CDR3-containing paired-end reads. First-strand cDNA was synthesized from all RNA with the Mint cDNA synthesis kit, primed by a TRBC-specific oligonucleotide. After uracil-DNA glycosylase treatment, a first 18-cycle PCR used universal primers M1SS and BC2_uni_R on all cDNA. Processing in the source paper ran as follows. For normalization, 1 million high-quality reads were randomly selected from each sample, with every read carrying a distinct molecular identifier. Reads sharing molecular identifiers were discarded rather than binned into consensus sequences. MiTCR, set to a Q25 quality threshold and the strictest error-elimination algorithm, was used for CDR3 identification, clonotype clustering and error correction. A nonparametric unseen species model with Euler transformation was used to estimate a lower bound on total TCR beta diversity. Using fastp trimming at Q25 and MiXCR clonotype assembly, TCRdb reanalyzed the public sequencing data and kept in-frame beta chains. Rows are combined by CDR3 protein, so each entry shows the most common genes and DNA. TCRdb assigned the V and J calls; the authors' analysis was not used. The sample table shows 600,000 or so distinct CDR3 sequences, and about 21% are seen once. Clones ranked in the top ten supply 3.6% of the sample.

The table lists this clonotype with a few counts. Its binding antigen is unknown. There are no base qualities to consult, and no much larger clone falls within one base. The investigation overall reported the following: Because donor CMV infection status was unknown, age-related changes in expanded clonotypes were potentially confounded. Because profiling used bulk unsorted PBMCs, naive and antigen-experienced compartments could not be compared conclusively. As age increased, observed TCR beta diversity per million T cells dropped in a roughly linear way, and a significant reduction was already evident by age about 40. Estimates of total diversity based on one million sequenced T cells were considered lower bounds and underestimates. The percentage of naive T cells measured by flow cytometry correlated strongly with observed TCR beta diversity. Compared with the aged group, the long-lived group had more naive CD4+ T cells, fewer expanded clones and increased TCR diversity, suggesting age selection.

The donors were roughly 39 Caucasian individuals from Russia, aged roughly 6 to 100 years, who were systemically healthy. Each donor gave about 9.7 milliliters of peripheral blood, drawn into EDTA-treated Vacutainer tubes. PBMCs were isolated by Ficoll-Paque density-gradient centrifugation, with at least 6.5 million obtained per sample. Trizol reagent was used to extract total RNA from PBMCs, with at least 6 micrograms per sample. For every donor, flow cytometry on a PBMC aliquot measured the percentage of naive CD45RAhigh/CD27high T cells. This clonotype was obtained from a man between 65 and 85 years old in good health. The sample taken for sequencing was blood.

CDR3 sequence: CASSWVGGGTEAFF. The DNA reads as follows: TGTGCCAGCAGCTGGGTTGGGGGAGGCACTGAAGCTTTCTTT. This chain is built from TRBV12-3 or TRBV12-4 and TRBJ1-1, with TRBD1 tentatively as D gene (5 bases match). CDR3 length: 14 amino acids, cysteine to phenylalanine. The sequence is cut down to CDR3 DNA, 42 bases in frame from base 1. A distance of 15 bases separates the germline ends of V and J, which lose 6 bases and 4 bases respectively.